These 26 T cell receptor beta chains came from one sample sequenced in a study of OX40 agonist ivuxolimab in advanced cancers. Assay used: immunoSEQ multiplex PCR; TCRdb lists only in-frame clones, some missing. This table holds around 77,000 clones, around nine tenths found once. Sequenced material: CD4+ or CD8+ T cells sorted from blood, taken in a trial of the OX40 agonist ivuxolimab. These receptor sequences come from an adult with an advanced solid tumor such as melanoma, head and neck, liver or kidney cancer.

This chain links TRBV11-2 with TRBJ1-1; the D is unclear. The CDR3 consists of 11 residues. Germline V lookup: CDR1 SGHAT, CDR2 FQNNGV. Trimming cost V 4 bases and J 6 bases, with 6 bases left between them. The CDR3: CASSYPAEAFF. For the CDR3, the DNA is TGTGCCAGCAGCTATCCGGCTGAAGCTTTCTTT.

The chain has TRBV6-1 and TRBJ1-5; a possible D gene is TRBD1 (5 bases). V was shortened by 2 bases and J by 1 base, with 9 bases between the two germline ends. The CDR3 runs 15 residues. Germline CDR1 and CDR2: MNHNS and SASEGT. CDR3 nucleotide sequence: TGTGCCAGCAGTGAAAGGGGCAGGAGCAATCAGCCCCAGCATTTT. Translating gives CASSERGRSNQPQHF.

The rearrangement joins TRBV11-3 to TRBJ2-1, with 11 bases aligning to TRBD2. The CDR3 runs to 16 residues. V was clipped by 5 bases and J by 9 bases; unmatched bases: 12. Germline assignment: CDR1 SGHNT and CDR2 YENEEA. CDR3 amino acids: CASSPGTSGRLGEQFF. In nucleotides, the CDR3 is TGTGCCAGCAGCCCGGGGACTAGCGGCCGCCTGGGTGAGCAGTTCTTC.

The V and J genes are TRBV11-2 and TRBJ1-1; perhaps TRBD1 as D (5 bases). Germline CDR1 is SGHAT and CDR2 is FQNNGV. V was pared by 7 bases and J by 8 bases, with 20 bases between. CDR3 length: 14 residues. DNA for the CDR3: TGTGCCAGCAACTCCTGGGGAGGGGATAGCGAAGCTTTCTTT. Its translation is CASNSWGGDSEAFF.

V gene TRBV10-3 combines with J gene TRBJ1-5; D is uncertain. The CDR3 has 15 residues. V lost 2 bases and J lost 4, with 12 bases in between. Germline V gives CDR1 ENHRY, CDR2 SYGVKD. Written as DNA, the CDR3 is TGTGCCATCAGTGAGCTGATGGTGGGGAATCAGCCCCAGCATTTT. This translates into CAISELMVGNQPQHF.

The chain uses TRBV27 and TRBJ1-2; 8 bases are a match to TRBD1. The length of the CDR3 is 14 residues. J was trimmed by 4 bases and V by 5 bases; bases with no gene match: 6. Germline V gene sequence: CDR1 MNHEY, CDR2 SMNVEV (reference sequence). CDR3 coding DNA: TGTGCCAGCAGTCCGGGACAGGTCGCCTATGGCTACACCTTC. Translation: CASSPGQVAYGYTF.

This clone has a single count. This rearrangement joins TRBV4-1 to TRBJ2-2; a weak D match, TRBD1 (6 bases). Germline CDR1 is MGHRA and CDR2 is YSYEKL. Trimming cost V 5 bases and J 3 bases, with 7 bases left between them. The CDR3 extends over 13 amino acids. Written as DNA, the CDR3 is TGCGCCAGCAGCTCAGGGGACACCGGGGAGCTGTTTTTT. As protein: CASSSGDTGELFF.

CDR3 sequence (DNA): TGCGCCAGCAGCCAAGAGGTGCGGGTCTCCTACGAGCAGTACTTC. Amino acids: CASSQEVRVSYEQYF. V gene TRBV4-1 combines with J gene TRBJ2-7; possibly TRBD2 for D (5 bases). This CDR3 has 15 amino acids. V lost 0 bases, J lost 0 bases, and 9 bases lay in between. The V gene's germline CDR1 is MGHRA and CDR2 YSYEKL.

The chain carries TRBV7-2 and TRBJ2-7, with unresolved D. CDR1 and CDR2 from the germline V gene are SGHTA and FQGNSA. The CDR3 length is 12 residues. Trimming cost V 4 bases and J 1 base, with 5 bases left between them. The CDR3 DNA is TGTGCCAGCAGCTGGGTTTCCTACGAGCAGTACTTC. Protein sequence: CASSWVSYEQYF.

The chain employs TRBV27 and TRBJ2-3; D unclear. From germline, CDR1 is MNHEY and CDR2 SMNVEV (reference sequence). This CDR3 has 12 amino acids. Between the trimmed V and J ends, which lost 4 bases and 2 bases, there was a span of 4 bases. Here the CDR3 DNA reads TGTGCCAGCAGTTACAACACAGATACGCAGTATTTT. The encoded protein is CASSYNTDTQYF.

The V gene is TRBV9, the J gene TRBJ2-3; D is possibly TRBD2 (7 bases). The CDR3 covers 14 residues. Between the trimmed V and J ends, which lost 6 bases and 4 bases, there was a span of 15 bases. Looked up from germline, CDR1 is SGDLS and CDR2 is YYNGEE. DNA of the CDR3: TGTGCCAGCAACGGGGGCGGGGGACCAGATACGCAGTATTTT. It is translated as CASNGGGGPDTQYF.

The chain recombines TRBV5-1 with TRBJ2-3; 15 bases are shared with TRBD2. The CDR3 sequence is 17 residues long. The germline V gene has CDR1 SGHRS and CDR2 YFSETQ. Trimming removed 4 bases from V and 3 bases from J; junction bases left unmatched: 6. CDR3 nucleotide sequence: TGCGCCAGCAGCCTTACGGGACTAGCGGGAGGAACAGATACGCAGTATTTT. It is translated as CASSLTGLAGGTDTQYF.

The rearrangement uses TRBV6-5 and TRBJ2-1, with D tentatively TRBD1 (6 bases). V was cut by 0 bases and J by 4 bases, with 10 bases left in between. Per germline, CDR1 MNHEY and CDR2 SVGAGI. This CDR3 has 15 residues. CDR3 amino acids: CASSYSSGTYNEQFF. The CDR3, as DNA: TGTGCCAGCAGTTACTCCTCGGGGACATACAATGAGCAGTTCTTC.

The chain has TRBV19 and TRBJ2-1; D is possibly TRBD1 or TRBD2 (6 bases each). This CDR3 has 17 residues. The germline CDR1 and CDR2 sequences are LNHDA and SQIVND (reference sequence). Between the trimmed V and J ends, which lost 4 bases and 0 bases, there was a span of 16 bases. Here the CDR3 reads CASSRLRDTFSYNEQFF. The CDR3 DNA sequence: TGTGCCAGTAGTAGGCTGCGGGACACCTTCTCCTACAATGAGCAGTTCTTC.

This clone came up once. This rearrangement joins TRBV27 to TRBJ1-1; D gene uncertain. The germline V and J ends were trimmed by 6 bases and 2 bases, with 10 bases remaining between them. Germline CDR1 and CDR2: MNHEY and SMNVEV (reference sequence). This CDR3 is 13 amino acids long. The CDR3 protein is CASRQIDNTEAFF. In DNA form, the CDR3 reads TGTGCCAGCAGGCAGATCGATAACACTGAAGCTTTCTTT.

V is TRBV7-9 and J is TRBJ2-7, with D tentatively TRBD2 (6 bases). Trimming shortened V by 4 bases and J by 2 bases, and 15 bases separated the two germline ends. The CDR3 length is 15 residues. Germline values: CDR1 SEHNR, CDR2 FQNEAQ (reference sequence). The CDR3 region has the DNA TGTGCCAGCAGCTCTACGACTAGACAAGCCTACGAGCAGTACTTC. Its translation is CASSSTTRQAYEQYF.

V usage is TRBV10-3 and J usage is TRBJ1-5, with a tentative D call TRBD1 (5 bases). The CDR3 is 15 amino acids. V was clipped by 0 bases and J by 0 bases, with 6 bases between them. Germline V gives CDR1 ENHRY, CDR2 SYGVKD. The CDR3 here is CAISESTDSNQPQHF. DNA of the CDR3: TGTGCCATCAGTGAGTCGACAGATAGCAATCAGCCCCAGCATTTT.

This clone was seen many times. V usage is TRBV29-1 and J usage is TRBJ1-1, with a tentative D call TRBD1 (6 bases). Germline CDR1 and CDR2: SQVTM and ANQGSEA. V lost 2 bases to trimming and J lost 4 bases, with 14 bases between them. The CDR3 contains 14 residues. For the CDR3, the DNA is TGCAGCGTTGAAATACAGGGTAGGATCACTGAAGCTTTCTTT. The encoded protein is CSVEIQGRITEAFF.

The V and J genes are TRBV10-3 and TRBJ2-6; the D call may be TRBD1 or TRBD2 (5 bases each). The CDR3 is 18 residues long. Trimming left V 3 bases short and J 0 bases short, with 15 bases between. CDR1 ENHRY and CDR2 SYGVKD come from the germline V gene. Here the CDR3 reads CAISDRDADFSGANVLTF. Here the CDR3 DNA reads TGTGCCATCAGTGACCGGGACGCAGATTTCTCTGGGGCCAACGTCCTGACTTTC.

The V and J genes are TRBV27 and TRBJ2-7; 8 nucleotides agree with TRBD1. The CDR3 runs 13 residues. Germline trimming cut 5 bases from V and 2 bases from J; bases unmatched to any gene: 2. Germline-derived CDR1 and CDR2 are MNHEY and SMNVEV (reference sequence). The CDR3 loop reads CASSTGGTYEQYF. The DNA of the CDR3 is TGTGCCAGCAGTACAGGGGGAACCTACGAGCAGTACTTC.

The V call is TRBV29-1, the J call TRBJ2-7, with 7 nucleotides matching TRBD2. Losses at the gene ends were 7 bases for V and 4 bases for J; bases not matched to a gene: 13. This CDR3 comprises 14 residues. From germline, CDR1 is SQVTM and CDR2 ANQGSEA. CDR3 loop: CSASPGLVPYEQYF. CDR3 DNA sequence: TGCAGCGCCTCCCCAGGACTAGTCCCATACGAGCAGTACTTC.

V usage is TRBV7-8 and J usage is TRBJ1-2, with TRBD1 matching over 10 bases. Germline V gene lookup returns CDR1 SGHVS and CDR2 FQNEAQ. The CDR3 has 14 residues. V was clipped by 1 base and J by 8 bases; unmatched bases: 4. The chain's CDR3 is CASSLGQGALGYTF. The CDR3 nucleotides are TGTGCCAGCAGCTTAGGACAGGGGGCCTTGGGCTACACCTTC.

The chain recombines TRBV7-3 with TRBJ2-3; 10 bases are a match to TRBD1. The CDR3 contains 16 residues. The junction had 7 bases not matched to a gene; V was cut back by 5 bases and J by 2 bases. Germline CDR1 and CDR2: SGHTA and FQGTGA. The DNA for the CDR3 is TGTGCCAGCAGCCTGGGGGGACAGGGGCCCACAGATACGCAGTATTTT. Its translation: CASSLGGQGPTDTQYF.

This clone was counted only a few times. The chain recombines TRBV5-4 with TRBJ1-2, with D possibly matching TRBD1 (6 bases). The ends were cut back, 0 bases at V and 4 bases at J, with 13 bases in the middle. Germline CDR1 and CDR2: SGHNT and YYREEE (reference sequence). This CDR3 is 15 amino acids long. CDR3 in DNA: TGTGCCAGCAGCTTGGAGGGGGGCCCTCTCTATGGCTACACCTTC. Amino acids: CASSLEGGPLYGYTF. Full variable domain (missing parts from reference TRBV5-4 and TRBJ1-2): ETGVTQSPTHLIKTRGQQVTLRCSSQSGHNTVSWYQQALGQGPQFIFQYYREEENGRGNFPPRFSGLQFPNYSSELNVNALELDDSALYLCASSLEGGPLYGYTFGSGTRLTVV.

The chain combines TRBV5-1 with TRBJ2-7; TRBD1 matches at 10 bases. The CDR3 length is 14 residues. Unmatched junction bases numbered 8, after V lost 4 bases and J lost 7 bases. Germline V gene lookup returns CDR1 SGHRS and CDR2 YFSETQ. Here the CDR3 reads CASSTRQGAGEQYF. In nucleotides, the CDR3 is TGCGCCAGCAGCACCCGACAGGGGGCGGGGGAGCAGTACTTC.

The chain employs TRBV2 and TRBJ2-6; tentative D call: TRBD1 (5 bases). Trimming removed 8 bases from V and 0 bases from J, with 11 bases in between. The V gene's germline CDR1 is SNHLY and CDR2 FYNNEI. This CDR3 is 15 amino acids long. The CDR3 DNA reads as TGTGCCAGCCAGACAGATTACTCTGGGGCCAACGTCCTGACTTTC. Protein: CASQTDYSGANVLTF.